These 32 T cell receptor beta chains were all obtained from the same sample, sequenced in a study of cytomegalovirus exposure and HLA in healthy donors. PCR was performed using 60 Vbeta and 13 Jbeta primers. TCRdb's table, derived via immunoSEQ multiplex PCR, lists solely in-frame clones and lacks some. The data show tens of thousands of clones, approximately 78% seen once. The sample consisted of PBMCs. The receptor set was obtained from a woman aged 35 to 49 in good health and CMV-seropositive.

The CDR3 loop is CASSHPGGRWDSNQPQHF. CDR3 coding DNA: TGCGCCAGCAGTCACCCGGGGGGGCGGTGGGATAGCAATCAGCCCCAGCATTTT. The chain uses TRBV23-1 and TRBJ1-5, with a weak D call TRBD1 (6 bases). TRBV23-1 is filed as an ORF, its function uncertain. The CDR3 is made up of 18 amino acids. The V end was cut by 3 bases, the J end by 0 bases, with 18 bases between.

The rearrangement uses TRBV7-2 and TRBJ2-1; the match to TRBD2 covers 10 bases. The CDR3 consists of 15 residues. J gave up 5 bases and V 10 bases, and 11 bases lay outside the gene matches. The germline CDR1 and CDR2 sequences are SGHTA and FQGNSA. The DNA for the CDR3 is TGTGCCATACTTCCTCCAGCGGGAGGGGACAATGAGCAGTTCTTC. Translating it yields CAILPPAGGDNEQFF.

This clone was seen repeatedly, ten times or more. V is TRBV5-1 and J is TRBJ2-2; 7 positions match TRBD2. J was trimmed by 5 bases and V by 0 bases; bases with no gene match: 1. The germline gives CDR1 SGHRS, CDR2 YFSETQ. This CDR3 contains 14 residues. The CDR3 DNA reads TGCGCCAGCAGCTTGGGGCGGGAGACCGGGGAGCTGTTTTTT. This codes for CASSLGRETGELFF.

The chain has TRBV18 and TRBJ2-1; 11 positions agree with TRBD1. The CDR3 is 16 amino acids. V lost 2 bases, J lost 4 bases, and 4 bases stayed unmatched. CDR1 and CDR2 (germline): KGHSH, LQKENI. In DNA form, the CDR3 reads TGTGCCAGCTCACCAATTGGACAGGGGGCGTACAATGAGCAGTTCTTC. The encoded protein is CASSPIGQGAYNEQFF.

J is TRBJ2-5 and V is TRBV11-1, with D unclear. The V gene's germline CDR1 is SGHAT and CDR2 FQDESV (reference sequence). This CDR3 contains 13 residues. Trimming stripped 0 bases from V and 5 bases from J, with 7 bases between. CDR3 nucleotide sequence: TGTGCCAGCAGCTTAGCGCTCGGGGAGACCCAGTACTTC. It specifies CASSLALGETQYF.

The chain links TRBV27 to TRBJ2-5, with D hard to call. The J call is doubtful: the DNA matches TRBJ2-7 better. Germline V CDR1 and CDR2: MNHEY, SMNVEV (reference sequence). This CDR3 is built from 14 residues. The CDR3 coding sequence is TGTGCCAGCAGTGACAAACAACAATTCTACGAGCAGTACTTC. As protein: CASSDKQQFYEQYF.

The chain uses TRBV2 and TRBJ2-3, with 11 bases fitting TRBD1. V shed 7 bases and J 4 bases; nucleotides not matched to a gene: 1. Germline V CDR1 and CDR2: SNHLY, FYNNEI. The CDR3 runs to 13 residues. Written as DNA, the CDR3 is TGTGCCAGCACGGACAGGGGGCCAGATACGCAGTATTTT. Amino acid sequence: CASTDRGPDTQYF.

The chain couples TRBV7-2 to TRBJ2-5, with 9 positions matching TRBD1. CDR1 and CDR2 (germline): SGHTA, FQGNSA. The trim removed 5 bases at V and 2 bases at J, leaving 6 bases unmatched. There are 15 residues in the CDR3. CDR3 amino acids: CASSQQGASQETQYF. For the CDR3, the DNA is TGTGCCAGCAGCCAACAGGGGGCGTCACAAGAGACCCAGTACTTC.

The genes are TRBV4-2 and TRBJ2-1; possibly TRBD1 for D (6 bases). V was shortened by 5 bases and J by 0 bases, with 26 bases between the two germline ends. CDR3 length: 20 amino acids. Germline V gene data show CDR1 as LGHNA and CDR2 as YNFKEQ. The CDR3 sequence is CASSESVRGFQTPSYNEQFF. The CDR3 DNA follows: TGTGCCAGCAGCGAAAGCGTAAGGGGGTTCCAGACTCCCTCCTACAATGAGCAGTTCTTC.

The V gene is TRBV5-1, the J gene TRBJ2-6; unclear D gene. V was clipped by 6 bases and J by 0 bases, with 10 bases between them. In germline, CDR1 is SGHRS, CDR2 YFSETQ. CDR3 length: 15 residues. This CDR3 is CASTSTDSGANVLTF. The CDR3 coding sequence is TGCGCCAGCACCTCAACAGACTCTGGGGCCAACGTCCTGACTTTC. Full variable domain (outside the CDR3, taken from reference TRBV5-1 and TRBJ2-6): KAGVTQTPRYLIKTRGQQVTLSCSPISGHRSVSWYQQTPGQGLQFLFEYFSETQRNKGNFPGRFSGRQFSNSRSEMNVSTLELGDSALYLCASTSTDSGANVLTFGAGSRLTVL.

J is TRBJ2-1 and V is TRBV5-4, with D perhaps matching TRBD2 (7 bases). The CDR3 has 17 amino acids. The germline V gene has CDR1 SGHNT and CDR2 YYREEE (reference sequence). V was pared by 4 bases and J by 4 bases, with 21 bases between. The CDR3 reads CASSPPGASGTYNEQFF. The CDR3 bases are TGTGCCAGCAGCCCCCCCGGCGCGAGCGGGACATACAATGAGCAGTTCTTC.

In this sample, this clone turned up once. V gene TRBV6-5 combines with J gene TRBJ1-5, with D possibly being TRBD1 (5 bases). V was clipped by 2 bases and J by 1 base, with 12 bases between them. Per the germline V gene, CDR1 is MNHEY and CDR2 is SVGAGI. The CDR3 is 16 amino acids. CDR3 sequence: CASSYPRGGSNQPQHF. The CDR3 nucleotides are TGTGCCAGCAGTTACCCCCGGGGGGGGAGCAATCAGCCCCAGCATTTT.

There are a few counts of this clone. Other DNA sequences of this sample code for an identical CDR3. The rearrangement joins TRBV19 to TRBJ1-5, with D perhaps matching TRBD1 (6 bases). Trimming removed 5 bases at V and 3 bases at J, with 20 bases between. This CDR3 is 17 amino acids long. Germline V gene lookup returns CDR1 LNHDA and CDR2 SQIVND (reference sequence). CDR3 amino acids: CASSDPGQSANNQPQHF. The CDR3 bases are TGTGCCAGTAGTGATCCCGGACAGTCCGCTAACAATCAGCCCCAGCATTTT.

The chain uses TRBV4-2 and TRBJ2-1; 11 bases match TRBD2. Germline V gene data show CDR1 as LGHNA and CDR2 as YNFKEQ. This CDR3 has 16 amino acids. The V segment lost 3 bases and the J segment 9 bases; nucleotides outside the gene matches: 10. CDR3 amino acids: CASSQSLAGAPGEQFF. The CDR3 nucleotides read TGTGCCAGCAGCCAGTCACTAGCGGGAGCCCCGGGTGAGCAGTTCTTC.

Here the CDR3 reads CASSQARDTDFNEKLFF. CDR3 DNA: TGCGCCAGCAGCCAGGCCAGGGATACAGACTTTAATGAAAAACTGTTTTTT. The chain combines TRBV4-1 with TRBJ1-4, with a weak D call TRBD1 (5 bases). V was cut by 3 bases and J by 4 bases, with 18 bases left in between. Germline lookup yields CDR1 MGHRA and CDR2 YSYEKL. The CDR3 is made up of 17 amino acids.

The J gene is TRBJ2-7, the V gene TRBV5-1; 9 nucleotides align to TRBD1. The CDR3 covers 14 residues. Germline V gene sequence: CDR1 SGHRS, CDR2 YFSETQ. After removal of 5 bases from V and 0 bases from J, the junction contained 3 bases not matched to a gene. CDR3 sequence: CASRGQGSSYEQYF. CDR3 nucleotides: TGCGCCAGCAGGGGACAGGGAAGCTCCTACGAGCAGTACTTC.

This chain links TRBV28 with TRBJ2-7; TRBD1 is a possible D gene (5 bases). The V gene's germline CDR1 is MDHEN and CDR2 SYDVKM. V gave up 3 bases and J gave up 4 bases, with 16 bases separating them. The CDR3 has 15 residues. The CDR3 region is CASSFRGALEYEQYF. The DNA for the CDR3 is TGTGCCAGCAGTTTCCGTGGGGCCTTAGAGTACGAGCAGTACTTC.

V is TRBV27 and J is TRBJ2-7, with TRBD2 identical over 12 bases. Germline values: CDR1 MNHEY, CDR2 SMNVEV (reference sequence). The CDR3 runs to 16 residues. V shed 5 bases and J 0 bases; nucleotides not matched to a gene: 5. In DNA, the CDR3 is TGTGCCAGCAGTAGCGGACTAGCGGGGAACTCCTACGAGCAGTACTTC. Amino acid sequence: CASSSGLAGNSYEQYF.

The chain is built from TRBV25-1 and TRBJ2-1; TRBD2 is a possible D gene (5 bases). From germline, CDR1 is MGHDK and CDR2 SYGVNS. This CDR3 is built from 14 residues. V dropped 5 bases and J dropped 9 bases, with 17 bases sitting between them. CDR3 in DNA: TGTGCCAGCAGTAAACCGAGGGATGGGGTTGAGCAGTTCTTC. Protein sequence: CASSKPRDGVEQFF.

The gene calls are TRBV28 and TRBJ2-3; TRBD2 agrees at 7 bases. The CDR3 runs to 15 residues. CDR1 and CDR2 (germline): MDHEN, SYDVKM. V lost 3 bases, J lost 1 base, and 4 bases stayed unmatched. CDR3 sequence reads: CASSLREIRTDTQYF. CDR3 DNA: TGTGCCAGCAGTTTGCGGGAGATTCGCACAGATACGCAGTATTTT.

The gene calls are TRBV6-5 and TRBJ2-5; no firm D call. The germline V gene has CDR1 MNHEY and CDR2 SVGAGI. CDR3 length: 14 amino acids. The germline V and J ends were trimmed by 0 bases and 5 bases, with 10 bases remaining between them. The CDR3 loop is CASSYSRDGETQYF. Written as DNA, the CDR3 is TGTGCCAGCAGTTACTCGAGAGACGGGGAGACCCAGTACTTC.

The J gene is TRBJ2-1, the V gene TRBV5-4; D perhaps matches TRBD2 (5 bases). There are 16 residues in the CDR3. CDR1 and CDR2 from the germline V gene are SGHNT and YYREEE (reference sequence). The germline V and J ends were trimmed by 3 bases and 6 bases, with 19 bases remaining between them. The CDR3 reads CASSSIGREVLNEQFF. CDR3 nucleotides: TGTGCCAGCAGCTCCATAGGGAGAGAGGTCCTCAATGAGCAGTTCTTC. The full variable domain, completed using reference TRBV5-4 and TRBJ2-1, is ETGVTQSPTHLIKTRGQQVTLRCSSQSGHNTVSWYQQALGQGPQFIFQYYREEENGRGNFPPRFSGLQFPNYSSELNVNALELDDSALYLCASSSIGREVLNEQFFGPGTRLTVL.

V and J are TRBV19 and TRBJ2-1; 8 bases line up with TRBD2. Germline V CDR1 and CDR2: LNHDA, SQIVND (reference sequence). The ends lost 5 bases at V and 6 bases at J; junction bases unmatched: 6. CDR3 length: 14 residues. The CDR3 sequence is CASSPGGTGNEQFF. The CDR3 region has the DNA TGTGCCAGTAGTCCGGGAGGGACGGGCAATGAGCAGTTCTTC.

The CDR3 reads CASSPQGGLEQYF. In DNA form, the CDR3 reads TGTGCCAGCTCACCTCAGGGGGGCCTCGAGCAGTACTTC. This chain links TRBV18 with TRBJ2-7; a weak D match, TRBD1 (7 bases). The CDR3 sequence is 13 residues long. Germline V lookup: CDR1 KGHSH, CDR2 LQKENI. V lost 3 bases, J lost 6 bases, and 12 bases lay in between.

This chain links TRBV6-5 with TRBJ2-7; tentative D call: TRBD2 (6 bases). Germline V gives CDR1 MNHEY, CDR2 SVGAGI. The CDR3 has 15 amino acids. The V and J ends lost 0 bases and 6 bases respectively, with 15 bases between them. The CDR3 loop is CASSYSVGAGSEQYF. For the CDR3, the DNA is TGTGCCAGCAGTTACTCGGTCGGGGCGGGGAGCGAGCAGTACTTC.

The rearrangement uses TRBV19 and TRBJ1-5, with TRBD1 matching over 10 bases. The CDR3 loop spans 16 amino acids. Germline V gene lookup returns CDR1 LNHDA and CDR2 SQIVND (reference sequence). The V gene end was trimmed by 3 bases and the J gene end by 2 bases; junction bases not matched to a gene: 4. CDR3 in DNA: TGTGCCAGTAGTATCGGGACAGGGGACGGCAATCAGCCCCAGCATTTT. It is translated as CASSIGTGDGNQPQHF. The entire variable domain, with the rest obtained from reference TRBV19 and TRBJ1-5, is as follows: DGGITQSPKYLFRKEGQNVTLSCEQNLNHDAMYWYRQDPGQGLRLIYYSQIVNDFQKGDIAEGYSVSREKKESFPLTVTSAQKNPTAFYLCASSIGTGDGNQPQHFGDGTRLSIL.

V usage is TRBV7-8 and J usage is TRBJ2-7, with TRBD2 identical over 9 bases. CDR3 length: 16 amino acids. The trim removed 1 base at V and 3 bases at J, leaving 7 bases unmatched. The germline gives CDR1 SGHVS, CDR2 FQNEAQ. Here the CDR3 reads CASSLVSGSPSYEQYF. Here the CDR3 DNA reads TGTGCCAGCAGCTTAGTTAGCGGGAGCCCGAGCTACGAGCAGTACTTC.

The genes are TRBV5-8 and TRBJ1-3; D gene uncertain. The CDR3 is 16 amino acids. V was shortened by 4 bases and J by 0 bases, with 14 bases between the two germline ends. Germline lookup yields CDR1 SGHTS and CDR2 YDEGEE. The CDR3 DNA follows: TGTGCCAGCAGCCGCCAGCAGACTTCCTCTGGAAACACCATATATTTT. Its translation: CASSRQQTSSGNTIYF.

This clone was detected only a few times. The chain combines TRBV9 with TRBJ2-2; 8 bases are a match to TRBD1. The germline CDR1 and CDR2 sequences are SGDLS and YYNGEE. The CDR3 covers 15 residues. V trimming: 4 bases; J trimming: 7 bases; junction bases outside the gene matches: 9. CDR3 in DNA: TGTGCCAGCAGCATACGACAGGGGATGGGCGGGGAGCTGTTTTTT. Its protein is CASSIRQGMGGELFF.

The V call is TRBV5-1, the J call TRBJ2-1; 9 bases are a match to TRBD2. CDR3 length: 17 residues. V lost 3 bases and J lost 5; bases outside the gene matches: 12. CDR1 is SGHRS, CDR2 YFSETQ, per germline. CDR3 bases: TGCGCCAGCAGCTCCCGAGCATCGACTAGCGGAAACAATGAGCAGTTCTTC. Translating it yields CASSSRASTSGNNEQFF.

The rearrangement joins TRBV5-1 to TRBJ2-7; a possible D gene is TRBD1 (5 bases). The V gene's germline CDR1 is SGHRS and CDR2 YFSETQ. V was shortened by 4 bases and J by 0 bases, with 8 bases between the two germline ends. This CDR3 is 13 amino acids long. This CDR3 reads CASSPGFSYEQYF. DNA for the CDR3: TGCGCCAGCAGCCCAGGGTTCTCCTACGAGCAGTACTTC.

The genes are TRBV7-9 and TRBJ2-5; TRBD2 matches 7 bases. The length of the CDR3 is 14 residues. CDR1 is SEHNR and CDR2 is FQNEAQ in the germline V gene (reference sequence). V lost 3 bases and J lost 5; bases outside the gene matches: 6. CDR3 bases: TGTGCCAGCAGCTTTCCGACTAGCCCCGAGACCCAGTACTTC. This codes for CASSFPTSPETQYF.